The clone carrying this T cell receptor (beta chain) was recorded many times. TCRdb redid the calling of the reads with MiXCR, one entry per CDR3 protein. This table holds roughly 600,000 distinct CDR3 sequences, roughly a quarter found once. This entry belongs to a study of T cell repertoires in cytomegalovirus infection. Looking at the study overall: Public TCR beta signatures indicated both CMV infection and matching HLA type.

The CDR3 has 15 amino acids. Losses at the gene ends were 7 bases for V and 0 bases for J; bases not matched to a gene: 5. CDR1 is SGHTA and CDR2 is FQGNSA in the germline V gene. The chain employs TRBV7-2 and TRBJ2-3; TRBD1 agrees at 9 bases. What was sequenced was CD8+ T cells from PBMCs. The origin of this receptor is a human donor in good health (CMV status not recorded). Some clones in this sample may be carry-over from other donors' samples. The DNA of the CDR3 is TGTGCCAGCATCCGGACAGGGGACAGCACAGATACGCAGTATTTT. Translation: CASIRTGDSTDTQYF.